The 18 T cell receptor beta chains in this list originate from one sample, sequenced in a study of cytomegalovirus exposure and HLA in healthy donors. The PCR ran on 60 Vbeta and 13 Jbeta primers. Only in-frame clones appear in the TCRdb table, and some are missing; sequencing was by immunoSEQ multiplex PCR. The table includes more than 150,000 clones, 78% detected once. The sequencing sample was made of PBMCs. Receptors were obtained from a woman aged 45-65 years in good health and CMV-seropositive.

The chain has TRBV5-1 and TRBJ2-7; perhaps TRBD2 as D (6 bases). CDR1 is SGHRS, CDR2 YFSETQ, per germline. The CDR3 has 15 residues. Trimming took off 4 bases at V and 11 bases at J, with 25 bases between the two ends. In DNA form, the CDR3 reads TGCGCCAGCAGCCTGAGTGGGGGAGGAGAATCTACGAAGTACTTC. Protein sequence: CASSLSGGGESTKYF.

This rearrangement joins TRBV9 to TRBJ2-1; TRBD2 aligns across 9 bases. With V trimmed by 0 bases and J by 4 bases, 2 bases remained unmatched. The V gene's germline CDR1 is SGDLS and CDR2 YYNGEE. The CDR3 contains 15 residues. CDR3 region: CASSVASGGYNEQFF. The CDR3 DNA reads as TGTGCCAGCAGCGTAGCAAGCGGGGGGTACAATGAGCAGTTCTTC.

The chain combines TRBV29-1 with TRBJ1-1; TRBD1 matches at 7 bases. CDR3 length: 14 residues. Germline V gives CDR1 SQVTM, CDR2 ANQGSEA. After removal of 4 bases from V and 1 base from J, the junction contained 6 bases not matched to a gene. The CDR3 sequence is CSVVEGAGNTEAFF. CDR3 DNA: TGCAGCGTTGTTGAGGGGGCGGGGAACACTGAAGCTTTCTTT.

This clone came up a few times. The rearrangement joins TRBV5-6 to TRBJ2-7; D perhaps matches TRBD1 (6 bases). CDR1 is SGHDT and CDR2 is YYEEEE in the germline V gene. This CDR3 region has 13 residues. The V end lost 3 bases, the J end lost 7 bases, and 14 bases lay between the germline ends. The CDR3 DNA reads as TGTGCCAGCAGCTATGACAGGTTCGGAGAGCAGTACTTC. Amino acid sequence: CASSYDRFGEQYF. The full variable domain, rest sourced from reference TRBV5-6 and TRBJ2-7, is DAGVTQSPTHLIKTRGQQVTLRCSPKSGHDTVSWYQQALGQGPQFIFQYYEEEERQRGNFPDRFSGHQFPNYSSELNVNALLLGDSALYLCASSYDRFGEQYFGPGTRLTVT.

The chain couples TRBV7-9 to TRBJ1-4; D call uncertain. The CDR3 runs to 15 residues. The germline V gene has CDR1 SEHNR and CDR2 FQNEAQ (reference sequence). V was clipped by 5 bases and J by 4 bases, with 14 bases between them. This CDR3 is CASSLKVRDNEKLFF. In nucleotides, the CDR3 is TGTGCCAGCAGCCTAAAGGTTCGGGATAATGAAAAACTGTTTTTT.

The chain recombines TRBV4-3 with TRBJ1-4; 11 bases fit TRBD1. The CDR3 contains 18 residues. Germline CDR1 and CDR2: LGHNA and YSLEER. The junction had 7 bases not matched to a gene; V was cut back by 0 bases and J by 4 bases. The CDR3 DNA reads TGCGCCAGCAGCCAAGATCCGCCCGGGACAGGGGGTAATGAAAAACTGTTTTTT. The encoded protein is CASSQDPPGTGGNEKLFF.

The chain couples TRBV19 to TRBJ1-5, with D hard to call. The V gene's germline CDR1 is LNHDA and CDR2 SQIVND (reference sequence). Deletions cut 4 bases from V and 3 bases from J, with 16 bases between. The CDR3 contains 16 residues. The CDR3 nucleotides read TGTGCCAGTAGTACCCTATCCTCGGGTATCAATCAGCCCCAGCATTTT. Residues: CASSTLSSGINQPQHF.

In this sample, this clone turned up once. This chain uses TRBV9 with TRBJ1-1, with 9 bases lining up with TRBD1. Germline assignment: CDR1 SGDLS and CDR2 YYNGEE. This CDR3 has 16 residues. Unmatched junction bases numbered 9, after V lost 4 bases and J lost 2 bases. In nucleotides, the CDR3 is TGTGCCAGCAGCCCGCGACTACAGGGGGCCAACACTGAAGCTTTCTTT. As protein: CASSPRLQGANTEAFF.

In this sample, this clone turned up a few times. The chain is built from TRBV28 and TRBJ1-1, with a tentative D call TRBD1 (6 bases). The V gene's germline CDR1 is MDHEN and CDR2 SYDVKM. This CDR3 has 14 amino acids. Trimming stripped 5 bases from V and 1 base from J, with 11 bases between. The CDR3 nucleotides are TGTGCCAGCAGTCCTTGGACAGAGAACACTGAAGCTTTCTTT. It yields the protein CASSPWTENTEAFF. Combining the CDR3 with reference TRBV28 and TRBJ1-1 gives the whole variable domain DVKVTQSSRYLVKRTGEKVFLECVQDMDHENMFWYRQDPGLGLRLIYFSYDVKMKEKGDIPEGYSVSREKKERFSLILESASTNQTSMYLCASSPWTENTEAFFGQGTRLTVV.

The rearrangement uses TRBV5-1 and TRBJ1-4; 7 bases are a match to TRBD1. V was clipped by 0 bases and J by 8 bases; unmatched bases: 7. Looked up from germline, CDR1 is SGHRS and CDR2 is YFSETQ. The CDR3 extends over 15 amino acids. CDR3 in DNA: TGCGCCAGCAGCTTGGAACAGGGGCGGGACGAAAAACTGTTTTTT. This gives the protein CASSLEQGRDEKLFF.

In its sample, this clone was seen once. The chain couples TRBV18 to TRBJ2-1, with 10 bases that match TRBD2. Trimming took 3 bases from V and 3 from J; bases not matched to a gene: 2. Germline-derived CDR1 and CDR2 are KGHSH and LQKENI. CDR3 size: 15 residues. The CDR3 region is CASSPLAGVYNEQFF. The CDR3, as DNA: TGTGCCAGCTCACCCCTAGCGGGAGTCTACAATGAGCAGTTCTTC.

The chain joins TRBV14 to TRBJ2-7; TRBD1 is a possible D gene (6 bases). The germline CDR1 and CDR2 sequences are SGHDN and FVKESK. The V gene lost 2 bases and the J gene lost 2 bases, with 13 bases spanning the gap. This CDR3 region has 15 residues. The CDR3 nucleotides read TGTGCCAGCAGCCAACTCCGGGACACAGCCTACGAGCAGTACTTC. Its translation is CASSQLRDTAYEQYF.

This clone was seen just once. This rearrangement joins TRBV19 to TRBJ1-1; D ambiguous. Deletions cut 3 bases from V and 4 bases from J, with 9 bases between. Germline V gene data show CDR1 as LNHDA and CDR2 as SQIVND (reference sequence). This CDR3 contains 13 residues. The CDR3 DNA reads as TGTGCCAGTAGTATCGTCGGAGCCACTGAAGCTTTCTTT. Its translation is CASSIVGATEAFF.

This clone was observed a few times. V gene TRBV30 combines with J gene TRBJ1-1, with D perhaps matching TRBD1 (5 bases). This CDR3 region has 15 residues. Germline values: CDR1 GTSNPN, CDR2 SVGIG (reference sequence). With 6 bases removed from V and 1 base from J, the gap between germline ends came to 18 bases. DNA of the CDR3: TGTGCCTGTCTCATTCCGGGACTCCCGAACACTGAAGCTTTCTTT. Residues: CACLIPGLPNTEAFF. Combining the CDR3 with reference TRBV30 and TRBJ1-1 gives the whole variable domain SQTIHQWPATLVQPVGSPLSLECTVEGTSNPNLYWYRQAAGRGLQLLFYSVGIGQISSEVPQNLSASRPQDRQFILSSKKLLLSDSGFYLCACLIPGLPNTEAFFGQGTRLTVV.

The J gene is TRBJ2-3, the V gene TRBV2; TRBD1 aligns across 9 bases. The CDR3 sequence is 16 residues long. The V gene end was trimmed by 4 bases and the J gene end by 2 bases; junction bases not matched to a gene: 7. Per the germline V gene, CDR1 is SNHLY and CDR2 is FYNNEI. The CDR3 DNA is TGTGCCAGCAGTGCTGGCTGGACAGGGGCCACAGATACGCAGTATTTT. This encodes CASSAGWTGATDTQYF.

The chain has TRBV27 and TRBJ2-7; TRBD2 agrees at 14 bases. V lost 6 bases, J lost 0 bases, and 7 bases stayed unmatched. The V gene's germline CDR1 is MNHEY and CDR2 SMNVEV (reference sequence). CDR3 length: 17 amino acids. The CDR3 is CASRPTSGRASSYEQYF. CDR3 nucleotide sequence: TGTGCCAGCAGACCGACTAGCGGGAGGGCTAGCTCCTACGAGCAGTACTTC.

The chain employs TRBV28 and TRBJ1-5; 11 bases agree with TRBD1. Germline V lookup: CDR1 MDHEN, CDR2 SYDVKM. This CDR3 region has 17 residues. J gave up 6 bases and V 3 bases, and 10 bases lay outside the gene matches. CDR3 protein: CASSFPGTGGRGQPQHF. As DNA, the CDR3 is TGTGCCAGCAGTTTTCCCGGGACAGGGGGAAGGGGTCAGCCCCAGCATTTT.

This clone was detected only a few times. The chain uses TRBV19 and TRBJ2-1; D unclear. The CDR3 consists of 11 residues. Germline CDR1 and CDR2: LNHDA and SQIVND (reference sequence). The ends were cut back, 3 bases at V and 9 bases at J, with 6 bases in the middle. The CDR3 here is CASSITSEQFF. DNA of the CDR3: TGTGCCAGTAGTATTACGAGTGAGCAGTTCTTC.